One sample yielded the 22 T cell receptor beta chains listed below, sequenced in a study of blood T cell repertoires in COVID-19. Using immunoSEQ multiplex PCR, the repertoire was profiled, and TCRdb retains in-frame clones only, with some absent. The sample has a few hundred thousand clones, 85% seen once. Sequencing used peripheral blood. The source of these receptors is a woman under 30 with acute or convalescent COVID-19.

The V call is TRBV19, the J call TRBJ1-2; D remains unclear. Deletions cut 10 bases from V and 2 bases from J, with 11 bases between. The germline CDR1 and CDR2 sequences are LNHDA and SQIVND (reference sequence). CDR3 size: 12 residues. The CDR3 bases are TGTGCCATATCGGGAGACAACTATGGCTACACCTTC. Translated: CAISGDNYGYTF.

The rearrangement joins TRBV30 to TRBJ1-2; TRBD1 is a possible D gene (5 bases). V was trimmed by 3 bases and J by 8 bases, leaving 25 bases between them. This CDR3 spans 16 amino acids. CDR1 and CDR2 (germline): GTSNPN, SVGIG (reference sequence). In DNA form, the CDR3 reads TGTGCCTGGAGCCCTCGACAGACCGTCGCTCTACGGGGCTACACCTTC. This encodes CAWSPRQTVALRGYTF.

The chain recombines TRBV9 with TRBJ2-7; possibly TRBD2 for D (6 bases). The CDR3 is made up of 14 amino acids. The V gene lost 0 bases and the J gene lost 6 bases, with 13 bases spanning the gap. Per germline, CDR1 SGDLS and CDR2 YYNGEE. In DNA, the CDR3 is TGTGCCAGCAGCGTAGGCGGGGAGTTTAGCGAGCAGTACTTC. It translates to CASSVGGEFSEQYF.

J is TRBJ1-2 and V is TRBV24-1; 9 bases are shared with TRBD1. The trim removed 4 bases at V and 7 bases at J, leaving 12 bases unmatched. This CDR3 region has 16 residues. Germline values: CDR1 KGHDR, CDR2 SFDVKD. The CDR3 loop reads CATSDRTGAVWGGYTF. The CDR3 DNA follows: TGTGCCACCAGTGACCGGACAGGGGCCGTTTGGGGTGGCTACACCTTC.

V gene TRBV19 combines with J gene TRBJ1-1, with D perhaps TRBD1 (6 bases). V was trimmed by 4 bases and J by 5 bases, leaving 14 bases between them. CDR3 length equals 14 residues. CDR1 and CDR2 from the germline V gene are LNHDA and SQIVND (reference sequence). The CDR3 reads CASSKAGAETEAFF. CDR3 DNA: TGTGCCAGTAGTAAGGCAGGGGCAGAGACTGAAGCTTTCTTT.

This clone was recorded many times. The chain carries TRBV4-1 and TRBJ1-1, with a tentative D call TRBD1 (5 bases). V was trimmed by 6 bases and J by 2 bases, leaving 13 bases between them. Germline V gene data show CDR1 as MGHRA and CDR2 as YSYEKL. The CDR3 covers 14 residues. The CDR3 DNA reads as TGCGCCAGCAGGGGGCTCCTGAAAAACACTGAAGCTTTCTTT. Its protein product is CASRGLLKNTEAFF.

The chain employs TRBV4-1 and TRBJ2-7, with TRBD2 matching 16 bases. CDR3 length: 19 amino acids. V lost 5 bases and J lost 5; bases outside the gene matches: 15. Germline V gene sequence: CDR1 MGHRA, CDR2 YSYEKL. The CDR3 DNA follows: TGCGCCAGCAGCTCCTACCGGGGGACTAGCGGGAGGGCCTTGGACGAGCAGTACTTC. It specifies CASSSYRGTSGRALDEQYF.

The chain uses TRBV7-8 and TRBJ2-5; D unresolved. Germline V gene lookup returns CDR1 SGHVS and CDR2 FQNEAQ. The CDR3 is 16 residues long. V was shortened by 5 bases and J by 2 bases, with 18 bases between the two germline ends. The CDR3 sequence: CASSRPTRGRQETQYF. For the CDR3, the DNA is TGTGCCAGCAGCCGCCCCACCAGAGGAAGACAAGAGACCCAGTACTTC.

V gene TRBV28 combines with J gene TRBJ1-4, with no clear D. Per the germline V gene, CDR1 is MDHEN and CDR2 is SYDVKM. V was trimmed by 1 base and J by 8 bases, leaving 5 bases between them. The CDR3 is 12 residues long. The CDR3 region is CASSLSGEKLFF. CDR3 nucleotides: TGTGCCAGCAGTTTATCAGGAGAAAAACTGTTTTTT.

The rearrangement links TRBV7-9 to TRBJ1-1; D is ambiguous. This CDR3 comprises 12 residues. Germline V gene data show CDR1 as SEHNR and CDR2 as FQNEAQ (reference sequence). Trimming cost V 5 bases and J 8 bases, with 12 bases left between them. The CDR3 region is CASSPRVLEAFF. The DNA for the CDR3 is TGTGCCAGCAGCCCCCGAGTTCTGGAAGCTTTCTTT.

V gene TRBV7-9 combines with J gene TRBJ1-4; the D is unclear. V lost 4 bases and J lost 8, with 5 bases in between. CDR3 length: 11 residues. Germline assignment: CDR1 SEHNR and CDR2 FQNEAQ (reference sequence). CDR3 sequence reads: CASSSGEKLFF. The CDR3 DNA reads as TGTGCCAGCAGCTCCGGGGAAAAACTGTTTTTT.

The chain links TRBV6-5 to TRBJ2-7; D remains unclear. Trimming took off 0 bases at V and 3 bases at J, with 15 bases between the two ends. Germline loops: CDR1 MNHEY, CDR2 SVGAGI. This CDR3 region has 16 residues. The chain's CDR3 is CASSYSAPGLDYEQYF. CDR3 DNA sequence: TGTGCCAGCAGTTACTCGGCGCCAGGATTGGACTACGAGCAGTACTTC.

This chain uses TRBV5-1 with TRBJ1-3, with TRBD1 identical over 7 bases. Losses at the gene ends were 1 base for V and 2 bases for J; bases not matched to a gene: 6. This CDR3 has 16 residues. Germline CDR1 is SGHRS and CDR2 is YFSETQ. CDR3 in amino acids: CASSLRNTGAGNTIYF. The CDR3 DNA follows: TGCGCCAGCAGCTTGCGGAATACAGGGGCTGGAAACACCATATATTTT.

The V gene is TRBV7-2, the J gene TRBJ2-1; tentatively, D is TRBD2 (5 bases). V shed 5 bases and J shed 3 bases, with 14 bases lying between them. Germline CDR1 is SGHTA and CDR2 is FQGNSA. This CDR3 contains 15 residues. CDR3 nucleotide sequence: TGTGCCAGCAGCCTTGGGAGCGGAGACTACAATGAGCAGTTCTTC. Translated: CASSLGSGDYNEQFF.

The chain employs TRBV6-2 or TRBV6-3 and TRBJ2-7; 11 nucleotides match TRBD2. The trim removed 4 bases at V and 2 bases at J, leaving 16 bases unmatched. In germline, CDR1 is MNHEY, CDR2 SVGEGT. This CDR3 is built from 19 residues. The CDR3 sequence: CASSSYSLKRSGGAYEQYF. The CDR3 DNA reads TGTGCCAGCAGTTCCTACTCCCTAAAACGTAGCGGGGGGGCCTACGAGCAGTACTTC.

The CDR3 is CARSFISGSQYF. In DNA, the CDR3 is TGTGCCAGAAGCTTTATTAGCGGGAGTCAGTACTTC. The chain carries TRBV5-3 and TRBJ2-4; 9 bases align to TRBD2. TRBV5-3 belongs to the ORF category, with a function that is uncertain. The J segment lost 12 bases and the V segment lost 2 bases, leaving 3 bases of the junction unmatched. This CDR3 has 12 residues.

The chain combines TRBV28 with TRBJ1-5, with D tentatively TRBD1 (5 bases). From germline, CDR1 is MDHEN and CDR2 SYDVKM. This CDR3 is 15 amino acids long. V was shortened by 8 bases and J by 4 bases, with 18 bases between the two germline ends. The CDR3 here is CASSSGGDPNQPQHF. In nucleotides, the CDR3 is TGTGCCAGCTCTTCGGGGGGAGATCCAAATCAGCCCCAGCATTTT. The whole variable domain, remainder taken from reference TRBV28 and TRBJ1-5, is DVKVTQSSRYLVKRTGEKVFLECVQDMDHENMFWYRQDPGLGLRLIYFSYDVKMKEKGDIPEGYSVSREKKERFSLILESASTNQTSMYLCASSSGGDPNQPQHFGDGTRLSIL.

Worth noting for this clone: Other DNA variants within this sample encode the same CDR3. The chain is built from TRBV19 and TRBJ1-2; the match to TRBD1 covers 7 bases. Germline loops: CDR1 LNHDA, CDR2 SQIVND (reference sequence). The CDR3 is 14 residues long. V lost 1 base to trimming and J lost 4 bases; unmatched junction nucleotides: 3. The CDR3 DNA reads TGTGCCAGTAGTATAGGACAGGGAGGCTATGGCTACACCTTC. Translating gives CASSIGQGGYGYTF.

The chain carries TRBV5-1 and TRBJ2-5; weak D call: TRBD2 (7 bases). V lost 4 bases and J lost 4, with 32 bases in between. The germline V gene encodes CDR1 SGHRS and CDR2 YFSETQ. The CDR3 has 20 amino acids. The CDR3 reads CASSPIGVVETRGGSETQYF. The CDR3 DNA is TGCGCCAGCAGCCCCATCGGCGTTGTAGAGACTAGGGGGGGGTCAGAGACCCAGTACTTC.

V and J are TRBV4-1 and TRBJ2-5; 15 bases match TRBD2. Germline V gene lookup returns CDR1 MGHRA and CDR2 YSYEKL. There are 15 residues in the CDR3. V gave up 6 bases and J gave up 4 bases; unmatched junction bases: 3. The DNA for the CDR3 is TGCGCCAGCAGACGGACTAGCGGGGGGGCAGAGACCCAGTACTTC. This translates into CASRRTSGGAETQYF.

Written as DNA, the CDR3 is TGTGCTAGTGGTTTGTGGGACAGGTTTTTTTTTACTAGCGGGGAACTAGCCAAAAACATTCAGTACTTC. It translates to CASGLWDRFFFTSGELAKNIQYF. V usage is TRBV12-5 and J usage is TRBJ2-4, with 10 bases fitting TRBD2. The CDR3 loop spans 23 amino acids. Germline CDR1 reads LGHNT; CDR2 reads FRNRAP. The V and J ends lost 2 bases and 0 bases, in that order; junction bases with no gene match: 22.

The rearrangement joins TRBV4-1 to TRBJ1-2; 7 nucleotides match TRBD1. CDR1 is MGHRA, CDR2 YSYEKL, per germline. This CDR3 is 14 amino acids long. Trimming at V came to 4 bases and at J to 5 bases, leaving 7 bases not matched to a gene. The CDR3 protein is CASSPGGTTYGYTF. Here the CDR3 DNA reads TGCGCCAGCAGCCCAGGGGGGACAACTTATGGCTACACCTTC.